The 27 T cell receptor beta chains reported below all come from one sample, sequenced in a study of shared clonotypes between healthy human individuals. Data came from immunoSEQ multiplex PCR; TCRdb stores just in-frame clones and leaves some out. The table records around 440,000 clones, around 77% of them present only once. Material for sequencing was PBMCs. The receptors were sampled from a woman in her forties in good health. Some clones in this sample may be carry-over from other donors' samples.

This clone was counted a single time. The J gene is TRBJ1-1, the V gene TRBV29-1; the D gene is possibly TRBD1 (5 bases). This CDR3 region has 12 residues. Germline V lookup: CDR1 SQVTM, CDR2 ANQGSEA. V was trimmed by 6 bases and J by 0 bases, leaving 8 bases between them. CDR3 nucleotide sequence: TGCAGCGTCATCAGGGTGAACACTGAAGCTTTCTTT. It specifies CSVIRVNTEAFF.

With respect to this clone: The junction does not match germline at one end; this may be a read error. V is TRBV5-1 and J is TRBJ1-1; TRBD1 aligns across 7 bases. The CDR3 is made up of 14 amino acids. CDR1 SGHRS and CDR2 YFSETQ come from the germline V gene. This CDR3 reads CANSLYRGGTEAFF. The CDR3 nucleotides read TGCGCCAACAGCTTGTACAGGGGTGGCACTGAAGCTTTCTTT.

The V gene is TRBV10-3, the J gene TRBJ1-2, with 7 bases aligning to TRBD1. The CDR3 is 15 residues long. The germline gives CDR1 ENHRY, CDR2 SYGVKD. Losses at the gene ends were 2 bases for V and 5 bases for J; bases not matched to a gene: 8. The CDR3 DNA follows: TGTGCCATCAGTGAGCTAAGTACAGGGGTGTATGGCTACACCTTC. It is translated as CAISELSTGVYGYTF.

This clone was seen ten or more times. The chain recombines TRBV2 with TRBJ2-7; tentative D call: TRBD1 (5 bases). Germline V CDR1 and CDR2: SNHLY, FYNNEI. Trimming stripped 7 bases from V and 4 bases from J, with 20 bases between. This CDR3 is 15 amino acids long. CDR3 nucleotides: TGTGCCAGCAAAGTAGGCACAGGAAACTCGTACGAGCAGTACTTC. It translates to CASKVGTGNSYEQYF.

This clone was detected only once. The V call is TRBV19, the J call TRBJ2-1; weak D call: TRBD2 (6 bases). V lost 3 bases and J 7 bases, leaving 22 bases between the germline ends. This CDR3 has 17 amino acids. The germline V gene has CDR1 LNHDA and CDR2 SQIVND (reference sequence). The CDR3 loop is CASSIGEATPFTNEQFF. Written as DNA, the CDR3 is TGTGCCAGTAGTATTGGGGAGGCTACCCCGTTTACAAATGAGCAGTTCTTC.

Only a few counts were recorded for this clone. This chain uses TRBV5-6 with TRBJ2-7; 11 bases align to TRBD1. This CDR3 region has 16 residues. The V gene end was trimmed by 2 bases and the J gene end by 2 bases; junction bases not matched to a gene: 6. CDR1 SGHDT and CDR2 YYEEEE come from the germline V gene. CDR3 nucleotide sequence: TGTGCCAGCAGCTTCCTTCGGGGACAGGGGGCCTACGAGCAGTACTTC. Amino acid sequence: CASSFLRGQGAYEQYF.

CDR3 sequence: CASSPTPQEFNEQFF. CDR3 sequence (DNA): TGTGCCAGCAGCCCGACTCCACAGGAATTCAATGAGCAGTTCTTC. This chain connects TRBV7-3 to TRBJ2-1; possible D gene TRBD1, 5 bases. Germline CDR1 is SGHTA and CDR2 is FQGTGA. The CDR3 spans 15 residues. V was pared by 5 bases and J by 6 bases, with 17 bases between.

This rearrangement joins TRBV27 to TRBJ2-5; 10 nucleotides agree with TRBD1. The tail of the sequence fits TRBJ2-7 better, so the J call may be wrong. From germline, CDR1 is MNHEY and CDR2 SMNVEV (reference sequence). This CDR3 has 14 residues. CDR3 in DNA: TGTGCCAGCAGTCACGACAGGGGGCGATACGAGCAGTACTTC. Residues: CASSHDRGRYEQYF.

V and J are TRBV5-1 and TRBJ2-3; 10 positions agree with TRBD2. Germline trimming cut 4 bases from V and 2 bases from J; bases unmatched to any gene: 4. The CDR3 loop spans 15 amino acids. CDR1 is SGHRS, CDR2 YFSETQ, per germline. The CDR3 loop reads CASSKGLATTDTQYF. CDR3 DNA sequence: TGCGCCAGCAGCAAGGGACTAGCGACCACAGATACGCAGTATTTT.

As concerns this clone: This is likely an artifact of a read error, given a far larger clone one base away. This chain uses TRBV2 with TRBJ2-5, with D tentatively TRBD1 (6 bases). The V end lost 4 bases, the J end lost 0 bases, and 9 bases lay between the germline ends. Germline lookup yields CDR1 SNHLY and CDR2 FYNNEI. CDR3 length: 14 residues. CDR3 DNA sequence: TGTGCCAGCAGTGGTCGGACAGACCAAGAGACCCAGTACTTC. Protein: CASSGRTDQETQYF.

The CDR3 bases are TGTGCCAGCAGCTTTACAGGATATAGCAATCAGCCCCAGCATTTT. Its protein is CASSFTGYSNQPQHF. The V call is TRBV2, the J call TRBJ1-5; D may be TRBD1 (5 bases). Trimming left V 6 bases short and J 0 bases short, with 12 bases between. The germline CDR1 and CDR2 sequences are SNHLY and FYNNEI. The CDR3 is made up of 15 amino acids.

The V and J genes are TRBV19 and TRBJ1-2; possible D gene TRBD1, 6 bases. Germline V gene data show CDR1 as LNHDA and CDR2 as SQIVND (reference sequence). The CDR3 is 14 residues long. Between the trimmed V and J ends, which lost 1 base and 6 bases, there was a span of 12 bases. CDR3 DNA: TGTGCCAGTAGTATAGTCTACAGGGAAAATGGCTACACCTTC. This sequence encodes CASSIVYRENGYTF.

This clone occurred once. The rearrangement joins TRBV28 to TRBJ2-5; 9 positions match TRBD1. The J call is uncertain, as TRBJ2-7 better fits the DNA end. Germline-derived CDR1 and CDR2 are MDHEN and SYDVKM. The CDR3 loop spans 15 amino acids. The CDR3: CASSLRTGVSYEQYF. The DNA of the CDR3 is TGTGCCAGCAGTTTAAGGACAGGGGTATCCTACGAGCAGTACTTC.

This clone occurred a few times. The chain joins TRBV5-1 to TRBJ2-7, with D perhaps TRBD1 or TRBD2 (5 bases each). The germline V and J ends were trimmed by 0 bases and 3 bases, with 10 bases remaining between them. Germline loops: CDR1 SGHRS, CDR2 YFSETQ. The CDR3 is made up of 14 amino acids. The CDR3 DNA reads TGCGCCAGCAGCTTGGCGGGGCGCAGCTACGAGCAGTACTTC. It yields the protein CASSLAGRSYEQYF.

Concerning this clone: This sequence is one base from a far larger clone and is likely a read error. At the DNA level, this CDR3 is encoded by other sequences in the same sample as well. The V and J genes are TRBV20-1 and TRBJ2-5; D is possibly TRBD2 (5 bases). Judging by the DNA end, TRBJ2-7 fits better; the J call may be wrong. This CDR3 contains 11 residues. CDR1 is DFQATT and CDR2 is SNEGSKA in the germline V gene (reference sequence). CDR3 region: CSARLSYEQYF. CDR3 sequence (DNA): TGTAGTGCTAGACTATCCTACGAGCAGTACTTC.

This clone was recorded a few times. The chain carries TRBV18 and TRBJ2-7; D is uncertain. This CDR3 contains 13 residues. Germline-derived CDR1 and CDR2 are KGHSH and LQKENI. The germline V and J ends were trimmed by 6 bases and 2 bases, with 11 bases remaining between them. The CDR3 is CASSRAAAYEQYF. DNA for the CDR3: TGTGCCAGCTCCCGTGCGGCAGCCTACGAGCAGTACTTC.

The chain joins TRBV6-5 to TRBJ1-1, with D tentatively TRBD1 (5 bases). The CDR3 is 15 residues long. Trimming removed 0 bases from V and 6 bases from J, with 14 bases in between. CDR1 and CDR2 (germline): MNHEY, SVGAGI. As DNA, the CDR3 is TGTGCCAGCAGTTACTCTCGGGGACTCGTGGCTGAAGCTTTCTTT. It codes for CASSYSRGLVAEAFF.

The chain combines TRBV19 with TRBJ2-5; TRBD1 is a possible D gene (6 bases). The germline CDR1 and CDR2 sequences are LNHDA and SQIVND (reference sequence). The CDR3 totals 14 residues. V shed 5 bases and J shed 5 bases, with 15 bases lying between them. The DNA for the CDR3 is TGTGCCAGTAGTGCCCATAATGGGGGCGAGACCCAGTACTTC. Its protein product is CASSAHNGGETQYF. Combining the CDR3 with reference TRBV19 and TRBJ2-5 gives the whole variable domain DGGITQSPKYLFRKEGQNVTLSCEQNLNHDAMYWYRQDPGQGLRLIYYSQIVNDFQKGDIAEGYSVSREKKESFPLTVTSAQKNPTAFYLCASSAHNGGETQYFGPGTRLLVL.

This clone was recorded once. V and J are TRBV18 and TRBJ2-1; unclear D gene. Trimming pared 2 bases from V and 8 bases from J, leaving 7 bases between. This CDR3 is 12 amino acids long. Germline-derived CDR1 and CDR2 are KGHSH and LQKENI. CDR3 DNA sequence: TGTGCCAGCTCACCATACACCGATGAGCAGTTCTTC. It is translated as CASSPYTDEQFF.

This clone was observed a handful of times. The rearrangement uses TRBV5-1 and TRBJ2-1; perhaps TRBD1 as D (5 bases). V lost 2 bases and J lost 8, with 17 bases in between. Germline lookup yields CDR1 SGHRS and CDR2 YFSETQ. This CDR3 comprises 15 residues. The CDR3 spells CASSLPRVETDEQFF. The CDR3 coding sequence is TGCGCCAGCAGCTTACCCAGGGTCGAGACGGATGAGCAGTTCTTC.

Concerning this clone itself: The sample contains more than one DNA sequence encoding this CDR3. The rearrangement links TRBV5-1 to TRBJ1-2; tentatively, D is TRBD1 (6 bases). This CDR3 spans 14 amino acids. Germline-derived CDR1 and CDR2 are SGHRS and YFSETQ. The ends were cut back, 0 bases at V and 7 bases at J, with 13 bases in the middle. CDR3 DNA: TGCGCCAGCAGCTTGGCCGGCAGGGGCTCTGGCTACACCTTC. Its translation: CASSLAGRGSGYTF.

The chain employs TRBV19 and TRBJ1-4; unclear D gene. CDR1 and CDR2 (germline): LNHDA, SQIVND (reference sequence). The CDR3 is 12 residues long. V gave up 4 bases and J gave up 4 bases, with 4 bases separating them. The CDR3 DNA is TGTGCCAGTAGTAACCTTAATGAAAAACTGTTTTTT. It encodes CASSNLNEKLFF.

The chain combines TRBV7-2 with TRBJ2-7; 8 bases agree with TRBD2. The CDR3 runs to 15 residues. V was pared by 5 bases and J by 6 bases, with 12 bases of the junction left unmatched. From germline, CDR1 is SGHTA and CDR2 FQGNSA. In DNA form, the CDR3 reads TGTGCCAGCAGCCACGACCAGCGGGAGCCCATCGAGCAGTACTTC. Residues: CASSHDQREPIEQYF.

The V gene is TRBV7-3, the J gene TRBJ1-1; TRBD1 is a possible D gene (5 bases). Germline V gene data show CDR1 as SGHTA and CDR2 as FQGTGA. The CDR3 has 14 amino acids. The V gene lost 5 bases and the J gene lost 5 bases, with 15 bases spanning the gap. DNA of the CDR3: TGTGCCAGCAGCCCTCGAGGGGCTTGGACTGAAGCTTTCTTT. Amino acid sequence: CASSPRGAWTEAFF.

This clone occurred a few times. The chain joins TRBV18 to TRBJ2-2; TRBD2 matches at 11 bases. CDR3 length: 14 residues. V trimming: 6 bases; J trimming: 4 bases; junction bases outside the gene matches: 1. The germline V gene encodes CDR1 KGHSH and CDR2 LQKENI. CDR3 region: CASSGLAGTGELFF. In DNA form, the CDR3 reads TGTGCCAGCTCTGGACTAGCGGGCACCGGGGAGCTGTTTTTT. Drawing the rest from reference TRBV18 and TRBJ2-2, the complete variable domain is NAGVMQNPRHLVRRRGQEARLRCSPMKGHSHVYWYRQLPEEGLKFMVYLQKENIIDESGMPKERFSAEFPKEGPSILRIQQVVRGDSAAYFCASSGLAGTGELFFGEGSRLTVL.

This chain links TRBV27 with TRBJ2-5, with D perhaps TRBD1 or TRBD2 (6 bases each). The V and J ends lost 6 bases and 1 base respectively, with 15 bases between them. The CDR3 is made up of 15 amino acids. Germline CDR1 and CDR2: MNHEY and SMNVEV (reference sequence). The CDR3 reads CASSHGGTPQETQYF. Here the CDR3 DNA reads TGTGCCAGCAGCCATGGGGGGACACCCCAAGAGACCCAGTACTTC.

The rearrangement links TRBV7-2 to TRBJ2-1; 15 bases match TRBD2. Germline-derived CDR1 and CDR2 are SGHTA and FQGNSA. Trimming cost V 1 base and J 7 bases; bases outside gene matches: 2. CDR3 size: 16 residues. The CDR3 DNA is TGTGCCAGCAGCTTAGGCGGGACTAGCGGGAGGAATGAGCAGTTCTTC. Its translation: CASSLGGTSGRNEQFF.